The 20 T cell receptor beta chains reported below all come from one sample, sequenced in a study of OX40 agonist ivuxolimab in advanced cancers. Data came from immunoSEQ multiplex PCR; TCRdb stores just in-frame clones and leaves some out. The repertoire includes approximately 68,000 clones, approximately 80% of them detected once, and more than 6.5% sits in the top ten. Here the sequenced sample was CD4+ or CD8+ T cells sorted from blood, taken in a trial of the OX40 agonist ivuxolimab. These receptors all stem from an adult with an advanced solid tumor such as melanoma, head and neck, liver or kidney cancer.

This clone was detected once. The V call is TRBV7-2, the J call TRBJ2-3; D is uncertain. The V end was cut by 2 bases, the J end by 0 bases, with 9 bases between. CDR1 SGHTA and CDR2 FQGNSA come from the germline V gene. The CDR3 consists of 15 residues. This CDR3 is CASSLYRISTDTQYF. The CDR3 DNA reads as TGTGCCAGCAGCTTATATAGAATTAGCACAGATACGCAGTATTTT.

V and J are TRBV28 and TRBJ2-2; 13 positions match TRBD2. The germline V gene encodes CDR1 MDHEN and CDR2 SYDVKM. The V and J ends lost 5 bases and 9 bases, in that order; junction bases with no gene match: 12. CDR3 length equals 17 residues. CDR3 DNA sequence: TGTGCCAGCAGTGCCCCCACTAGCGGGAGGGCCAGCCGGGAGCTGTTTTTT. It is translated as CASSAPTSGRASRELFF.

V gene TRBV28 combines with J gene TRBJ1-4; D might be TRBD1 (5 bases). Germline V lookup: CDR1 MDHEN, CDR2 SYDVKM. This CDR3 is built from 14 residues. The germline V and J ends were trimmed by 7 bases and 8 bases, with 17 bases remaining between them. CDR3 sequence (DNA): TGTGCCAGCACCCCTGGGGGTCTGCAAGAAAAACTGTTTTTT. The encoded protein is CASTPGGLQEKLFF.

This clone was seen only a few times. The rearrangement links TRBV27 to TRBJ1-6, with a possible D match to TRBD1 (5 bases). V shed 6 bases and J shed 0 bases, with 15 bases lying between them. The CDR3 runs to 17 residues. Germline CDR1 is MNHEY and CDR2 is SMNVEV (reference sequence). The CDR3 spells CASSPRQSSSYNSPLHF. Here the CDR3 DNA reads TGTGCCAGCAGCCCCCGACAGTCCAGCTCCTATAATTCACCCCTCCACTTT.

The DNA of the CDR3 is TGCAGCGTTGAATTGGCCAGGGGGTACAATGAGCAGTTCTTC. As protein: CSVELARGYNEQFF. The J gene is TRBJ2-1, the V gene TRBV29-1; 7 bases are shared with TRBD1. This CDR3 is 14 amino acids long. Germline lookup yields CDR1 SQVTM and CDR2 ANQGSEA. Losses at the gene ends were 2 bases for V and 4 bases for J; bases not matched to a gene: 5.

The chain carries TRBV18 and TRBJ1-2, with D maybe TRBD1 (6 bases). The CDR3 runs to 14 residues. Germline V gene sequence: CDR1 KGHSH, CDR2 LQKENI. V lost 5 bases to trimming and J lost 1 base, with 11 bases between them. CDR3 region: CASSADRINYGYTF. CDR3 DNA sequence: TGTGCCAGCTCAGCCGACAGGATTAACTATGGCTACACCTTC.

This clone was detected only once. The CDR3 here is CASSYSSGTYNEQFF. In DNA, the CDR3 is TGTGCCAGCAGTTACTCTTCGGGGACCTACAATGAGCAGTTCTTC. The V call is TRBV6-6, the J call TRBJ2-1, with a tentative D call TRBD2 (5 bases). V was cut by 0 bases and J by 2 bases, with 8 bases left in between. The CDR3 contains 15 residues. The germline V gene has CDR1 MNHNY and CDR2 SVGAGI (reference sequence).

The V gene is TRBV28, the J gene TRBJ2-7; 7 bases are a match to TRBD2. The germline V gene has CDR1 MDHEN and CDR2 SYDVKM. V was clipped by 4 bases and J by 3 bases; unmatched bases: 21. The CDR3 is made up of 19 amino acids. The chain's CDR3 is CASSYPSAGGGEGLYEQYF. In DNA, the CDR3 is TGTGCCAGCAGTTACCCCAGCGCTGGTGGCGGGGAGGGTCTCTACGAGCAGTACTTC.

V and J are TRBV14 and TRBJ2-5, with 8 bases identical to TRBD2. TRBJ2-7 matches the DNA end more closely, so the J call is doubtful. The germline CDR1 and CDR2 sequences are SGHDN and FVKESK. The CDR3 covers 16 residues. The CDR3 nucleotides are TGTGCCAGCAGTCAAACGGAGACTAGCGCCGCCTACGAGCAGTACTTC. Encoded protein: CASSQTETSAAYEQYF.

The V and J genes are TRBV5-6 and TRBJ2-5; D ambiguous. The V and J ends lost 4 bases and 5 bases respectively, with 18 bases between them. This CDR3 is built from 15 residues. Germline CDR1 and CDR2: SGHDT and YYEEEE. The CDR3 sequence is CASSIPWARSETQYF. CDR3 sequence (DNA): TGTGCCAGCAGCATACCGTGGGCGCGGTCGGAGACCCAGTACTTC. The variable domain in full, with the rest retrieved from reference TRBV5-6 and TRBJ2-5, is DAGVTQSPTHLIKTRGQQVTLRCSPKSGHDTVSWYQQALGQGPQFIFQYYEEEERQRGNFPDRFSGHQFPNYSSELNVNALLLGDSALYLCASSIPWARSETQYFGPGTRLLVL.

This clone was observed a handful of times. The genes are TRBV19 and TRBJ1-2; D is unclear. The germline CDR1 and CDR2 sequences are LNHDA and SQIVND (reference sequence). This CDR3 comprises 15 residues. The V end lost 2 bases, the J end lost 4 bases, and 14 bases lay between the germline ends. The CDR3 sequence is CASSIQDGGVYGYTF. The CDR3, as DNA: TGTGCCAGTAGTATACAGGACGGCGGAGTCTATGGCTACACCTTC.

This clone appeared once. V is TRBV7-2 and J is TRBJ2-2, with D hard to call. Germline CDR1 is SGHTA and CDR2 is FQGNSA. Trimming stripped 2 bases from V and 0 bases from J, with 4 bases between. The length of the CDR3 is 14 residues. The CDR3 here is CASSLRANTGELFF. The CDR3 DNA sequence: TGTGCCAGCAGCTTAAGAGCGAACACCGGGGAGCTGTTTTTT.

The rearrangement uses TRBV29-1 and TRBJ2-7; TRBD2 aligns across 7 bases. In germline, CDR1 is SQVTM, CDR2 ANQGSEA. This CDR3 contains 14 residues. Trimming at V came to 6 bases and at J to 7 bases, leaving 15 bases not matched to a gene. The CDR3 region is CSVVFLAVEGEQYF. The DNA of the CDR3 is TGCAGCGTCGTCTTTCTAGCGGTGGAGGGGGAGCAGTACTTC.

The chain joins TRBV28 to TRBJ2-7; 10 bases fit TRBD1. CDR3 length equals 12 residues. Germline CDR1 is MDHEN and CDR2 is SYDVKM. V lost 7 bases, J lost 5 bases, and 2 bases stayed unmatched. The CDR3 protein is CASTGTGDEQYF. CDR3 in DNA: TGTGCCAGCACCGGGACAGGGGACGAGCAGTACTTC. Full variable domain (outside the CDR3, taken from reference TRBV28 and TRBJ2-7): DVKVTQSSRYLVKRTGEKVFLECVQDMDHENMFWYRQDPGLGLRLIYFSYDVKMKEKGDIPEGYSVSREKKERFSLILESASTNQTSMYLCASTGTGDEQYFGPGTRLTVT.

There are a few counts of this clone. The J gene is TRBJ2-5, the V gene TRBV5-6, with TRBD2 matching 7 bases. CDR3 length: 15 amino acids. With V trimmed by 3 bases and J by 5 bases, 10 bases remained unmatched. Germline V gene data show CDR1 as SGHDT and CDR2 as YYEEEE. The CDR3 spells CASSSGLRGEETQYF. In DNA form, the CDR3 reads TGTGCCAGCAGCTCGGGACTCCGGGGGGAGGAGACCCAGTACTTC.

This clone showed up just a few times. The V and J genes are TRBV6-1 and TRBJ1-2; a possible D gene is TRBD1 (5 bases). The germline V and J ends were trimmed by 1 base and 7 bases, with 13 bases remaining between them. Germline V CDR1 and CDR2: MNHNS, SASEGT. This CDR3 contains 14 residues. The CDR3 DNA sequence: TGTGCCAGCAGTGAAGGCGTCAGGGCGTTTGGCTACACCTTC. Translation gives CASSEGVRAFGYTF.

The J gene is TRBJ1-4, the V gene TRBV7-2; TRBD1 is a possible D gene (6 bases). The germline V gene has CDR1 SGHTA and CDR2 FQGNSA. The CDR3 contains 17 residues. V was clipped by 5 bases and J by 8 bases, with 24 bases between them. In DNA form, the CDR3 reads TGTGCCAGCAGCCCGGCCGGGGGGCTTTGGGCCCCCGAAAAACTGTTTTTT. Its protein is CASSPAGGLWAPEKLFF.

The CDR3 DNA reads TGTGCCAGTAGTACATACCCTCGCCAGGGGGAAGACTCACCCCTCCACTTT. This gives the protein CASSTYPRQGEDSPLHF. The chain joins TRBV19 to TRBJ1-6, with 7 nucleotides matching TRBD1. The V and J ends lost 4 bases and 10 bases, in that order; junction bases with no gene match: 16. CDR1 LNHDA and CDR2 SQIVND come from the germline V gene (reference sequence). CDR3 length equals 17 residues.

The genes are TRBV5-1 and TRBJ2-7, with 10 bases matching TRBD1. The J segment lost 3 bases and the V segment lost 4 bases, leaving 10 bases of the junction unmatched. The CDR3 consists of 16 residues. Germline CDR1 SGHRS, CDR2 YFSETQ. The CDR3 here is CASSPGPGQGNYEQYV. In nucleotides, the CDR3 is TGCGCCAGCAGCCCCGGTCCGGGACAGGGGAACTACGAGCAGTACGTC.

The chain couples TRBV7-2 to TRBJ2-7, with D possibly matching TRBD2 (6 bases). This CDR3 region has 14 residues. CDR1 and CDR2 from the germline V gene are SGHTA and FQGNSA. V was clipped by 5 bases and J by 3 bases, with 14 bases between them. CDR3: CASSPDGGFYEQYF. Written as DNA, the CDR3 is TGTGCCAGCAGCCCCGATGGAGGGTTCTACGAGCAGTACTTC. The full variable domain, completed using reference TRBV7-2 and TRBJ2-7, is GAGVSQSPSNKVTEKGKDVELRCDPISGHTALYWYRQSLGQGLEFLIYFQGNSAPDKSGLPSDRFSAERTGGSVSTLTIQRTQQEDSAVYLCASSPDGGFYEQYFGPGTRLTVT.